Detailed here is one TCR beta chain. Its antigen is unknown. Trimming cost V 1 base and J 2 bases, with 14 bases left between them. From germline, CDR1 is LGHNA and CDR2 YNFKEQ. The CDR3 covers 16 residues. The data derive from a study of response to subunit inactivated influenza vaccine. Study-wide findings and caveats: The authors put forward the suggestion that each seasonal influenza vaccination may bring in only a limited number of new T cells.

TCRdb re-called the RT-PCR reads through MiXCR, storing one row per CDR3 protein. Of some 500,000 distinct CDR3 sequences in the sample, approximately 13% were seen once. The chain employs TRBV4-2 and TRBJ2-5; D is possibly TRBD2 (5 bases). The specimen was PBMCs from blood, collected 35 to 45 days after vaccination. This TCR derives from a man in his fifties who received an inactivated influenza vaccine. The CDR3, as DNA: TGTGCCAGCAGCCAAGGGCAGCGGAAAACTCAAGAGACCCAGTACTTC. Translated, it gives CASSQGQRKTQETQYF.